This T cell receptor beta chain was identified in a study of CD8 T cells in ankylosing spondylitis. Overall study findings and caveats: Matched ankylosing spondylitis synovial fluid reportedly contained a significantly enriched population of disease-linked clones. As for the disease-linked clones, they showed a CD8+ phenotype and occurred at relatively low frequencies in peripheral blood. Earlier work had already found some motif variants in reactive arthritis synovial fluid and blood.

TCRdb analysed the 5' RACE reads with MiXCR anew, one entry per CDR3 protein. The sample lists some 87,000 distinct CDR3 sequences, approximately 9% seen once, with roughly 5.5% in the top ten. V dropped 0 bases and J dropped 6 bases, with 3 bases sitting between them. Germline-derived CDR1 and CDR2 are LNHNV and YYDKDF (reference sequence). CDR3 length equals 12 residues. This clonotype was seen repeatedly, ten times or more. The antigen is unknown. The chain combines TRBV15 with TRBJ2-1; D is uncertain. The sample was blood, either unsorted or a sorted T cell fraction (not recorded which). The TCR comes from a male donor with ankylosing spondylitis or in good health (not recorded which). The DNA for the CDR3 is TGTGCCACCAGCAGAGATAGCAATGAGCAGTTCTTC. Protein: CATSRDSNEQFF. Full variable domain (outside the CDR3, taken from reference TRBV15 and TRBJ2-1): DAMVIQNPRYQVTQFGKPVTLSCSQTLNHNVMYWYQQKSSQAPKLLFHYYDKDFNNEADTPDNFQSRRPNTSFCFLDIRSPGLGDTAMYLCATSRDSNEQFFGPGTRLTVL.